This T cell receptor beta chain originates from a study of human T cells and chemical hapten exposure. The V gene's germline CDR1 is SEHNR and CDR2 FQNEAQ (reference sequence). The CDR3 loop spans 16 amino acids. The junction had 7 bases not matched to a gene; V was cut back by 4 bases and J by 1 base. One entry per CDR3 protein, called by TCRdb with MiXCR from the RACE reads. The sample holds 380,000 or so distinct CDR3 sequences, 4% to 5.5% seen once. Findings and limits, study-wide: Donor immune responses may differ from healthy people's, since all donors had alopecia.

This clonotype was seen many times. Its specificity is unknown. Time point noted: patch test 1, 2 weeks after DPC sensitization. Treatment of the sample: therapeutic diphenylcyclopropenone sensitization with weekly scalp DPC. This clonotype was obtained from a woman in her fifties or sixties with alopecia areata. Some clones in this sample may be carry-over from other donors' samples. The source was whole blood, collected in connection with sensitization to the hapten diphenylcyclopropenone (DPC). V and J are TRBV7-9 and TRBJ2-7, with 10 bases matching TRBD1. CDR3 loop: CASSSTGGTRSYEQYF. The CDR3 DNA reads as TGTGCCAGCAGCTCGACAGGGGGCACTCGATCCTACGAGCAGTACTTC. The full variable domain, rest sourced from reference TRBV7-9 and TRBJ2-7, is DTGVSQNPRHKITKRGQNVTFRCDPISEHNRLYWYRQTLGQGPEFLTYFQNEAQLEKSRLLSDRFSAERPKGSFSTLEIQRTEQGDSAMYLCASSSTGGTRSYEQYFGPGTRLTVT.